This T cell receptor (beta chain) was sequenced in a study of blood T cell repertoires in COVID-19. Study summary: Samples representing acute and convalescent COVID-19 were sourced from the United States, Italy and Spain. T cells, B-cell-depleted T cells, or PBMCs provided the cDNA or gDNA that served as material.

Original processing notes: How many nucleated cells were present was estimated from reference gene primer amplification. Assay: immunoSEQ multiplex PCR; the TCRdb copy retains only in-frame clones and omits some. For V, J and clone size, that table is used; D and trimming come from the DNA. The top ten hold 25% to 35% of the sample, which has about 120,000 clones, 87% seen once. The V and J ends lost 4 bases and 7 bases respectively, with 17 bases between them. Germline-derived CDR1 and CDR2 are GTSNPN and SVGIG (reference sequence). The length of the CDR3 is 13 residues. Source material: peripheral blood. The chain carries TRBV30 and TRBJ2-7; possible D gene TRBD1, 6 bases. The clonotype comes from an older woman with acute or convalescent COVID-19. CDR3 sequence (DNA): TGTGCCTGGAACGGTCAGGGGCTGGGGGAGCAGTACTTC. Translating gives CAWNGQGLGEQYF.